What follows are 17 T cell receptor beta chains derived from one specimen sequenced in a study of identical twins (dated by TCRdb to 2015 to 2016). The library was produced with 5' RACE. For sequencing, an Illumina HiSeq 2000 was employed. The raw public reads went through TCRdb reprocessing: fastp at Q25, MiXCR clone calling, in-frame beta chains kept. Rows with a matching CDR3 protein are joined into one entry that keeps the most common DNA and genes. For this sample there are around 470,000 distinct CDR3 sequences; 11% to 15% appear just once. The ten largest make up approximately 0.52% of the sample. These same data were also listed under a study on yellow fever vaccine responses in identical twins.

The sample taken for sequencing was CD4+ T cells sorted from blood. Every receptor here comes from a woman under 30 in good health.

CDR3 in DNA: TGTGCCAGCAAAGTTCGGACTAGCGGGACGAACACCGGGGAGCTGTTTTTT. It encodes CASKVRTSGTNTGELFF. The chain links TRBV6-1 to TRBJ2-2, with 12 positions matching TRBD2. Germline V gene sequence: CDR1 MNHNS, CDR2 SASEGT. The V gene end was trimmed by 7 bases and the J gene end by 0 bases; junction bases not matched to a gene: 6. The length of the CDR3 is 17 residues.

The table lists this clonotype with many counts. The chain is built from TRBV20-1 and TRBJ1-4, with D hard to call. The CDR3 totals 11 residues. V was clipped by 7 bases and J by 7 bases, with 10 bases between them. Per the germline V gene, CDR1 is DFQATT and CDR2 is SNEGSKA (reference sequence). CDR3 residues: CSVGVGEKLFF. The DNA of the CDR3 is TGCAGTGTGGGAGTGGGTGAAAAACTGTTTTTT.

The gene calls are TRBV10-3 and TRBJ2-7; the D gene is possibly TRBD2 (5 bases). Germline CDR1 reads ENHRY; CDR2 reads SYGVKD. V dropped 6 bases and J dropped 3 bases, with 6 bases sitting between them. The CDR3 consists of 11 residues. The CDR3: CAIREDYEQYF. CDR3 DNA: TGTGCCATCAGGGAGGACTACGAGCAGTACTTC.

This chain connects TRBV6-6 to TRBJ1-1, with a possible D match to TRBD1 (6 bases). Germline V gene lookup returns CDR1 MNHNY and CDR2 SVGAGI (reference sequence). This CDR3 has 12 residues. V was pared by 0 bases and J by 8 bases, with 7 bases between. In DNA form, the CDR3 reads TGTGCCAGCAGTTACTCTCAGGGGGAAGCTTTCTTT. Encoded protein: CASSYSQGEAFF.

This clonotype was counted at least ten times. CDR3 in amino acids: CASSPIQGRETQYF. The CDR3 DNA is TGTGCCAGCAGTCCCATACAGGGTCGAGAGACCCAGTACTTC. The chain carries TRBV12-3 or TRBV12-4 and TRBJ2-5; a possible D gene is TRBD1 (6 bases). Trimming took 5 bases from V and 4 from J, leaving 14 bases between them. This CDR3 has 14 amino acids.

This chain joins TRBV5-5 and TRBJ2-4, with D perhaps TRBD2 (5 bases). CDR1 and CDR2 (germline): SGHKS, YYEKEE (reference sequence). V was trimmed by 0 bases and J by 3 bases, leaving 13 bases between them. The CDR3 totals 16 residues. CDR3 DNA sequence: TGTGCCAGCAGCTTGGAGAGGGTTTCGGACAAAAACATTCAGTACTTC. Protein sequence: CASSLERVSDKNIQYF. Using reference TRBV5-5 and TRBJ2-4 for the parts outside the CDR3, the full variable domain is DAGVTQSPTHLIKTRGQQVTLRCSPISGHKSVSWYQQVLGQGPQFIFQYYEKEERGRGNFPDRFSARQFPNYSSELNVNALLLGDSALYLCASSLERVSDKNIQYFGAGTRLSVL.

Ten or more counts support this clonotype. V is TRBV10-3 and J is TRBJ2-3; maybe TRBD1 (5 bases). CDR3 size: 14 residues. Germline values: CDR1 ENHRY, CDR2 SYGVKD. V was clipped by 8 bases and J by 1 base, with 13 bases between them. The CDR3 DNA reads TGTGCCATCGACCCCCTGGGGCGCACAGATACGCAGTATTTT. It yields the protein CAIDPLGRTDTQYF.

This clonotype was observed a handful of times. The chain joins TRBV6-1 to TRBJ2-1, with 8 bases matching TRBD2. The CDR3 runs 16 residues. Germline CDR1 and CDR2: MNHNS and SASEGT. Trimming took 6 bases from V and 0 from J; bases not matched to a gene: 7. The DNA of the CDR3 is TGTGCCAGCAGCCGCCCCGGACTAGCCTCCTACAATGAGCAGTTCTTC. It specifies CASSRPGLASYNEQFF.

This clonotype has a handful of counts. J is TRBJ1-1 and V is TRBV29-1; D is ambiguous. The CDR3 contains 13 residues. From germline, CDR1 is SQVTM and CDR2 ANQGSEA. V was trimmed by 6 bases and J by 4 bases, leaving 15 bases between them. CDR3 nucleotides: TGCAGCGTGCGCCACAGCCGGAGCACTGAAGCTTTCTTT. This gives the protein CSVRHSRSTEAFF.

This clonotype was counted a few times. As DNA, the CDR3 is TGTGCCAGCAGCGCCGAAAATACGCAGTATTTT. Protein product: CASSAENTQYF. The V call is TRBV7-6, the J call TRBJ2-3, with no clear D. The CDR3 is made up of 11 amino acids. Trimming left V 5 bases short and J 7 bases short, with 7 bases between. The germline CDR1 and CDR2 sequences are SGHVS and FNYEAQ.

Points on this clonotype: The junction departs from the called germline gene at one end, perhaps through a read error. The genes are TRBV29-1 and TRBJ2-3; D is tentatively TRBD1 or TRBD2 (7 bases each). There are 13 residues in the CDR3. CDR1 is SQVTM, CDR2 ANQGSEA, per germline. The CDR3 nucleotides read TGCAGCGTTGAAGTAAGGGCAGGGGGAGGGGCCTGCTTT. This translates into CSVEVRAGGGACF.

This clonotype was seen more than once but under ten times. The rearrangement links TRBV29-1 to TRBJ2-7; 8 bases agree with TRBD1. Trimming cost V 1 base and J 3 bases; bases outside gene matches: 2. The CDR3 covers 13 residues. The germline V gene has CDR1 SQVTM and CDR2 ANQGSEA. The CDR3 loop is CSVEGQGHYEQYF. As DNA, the CDR3 is TGCAGCGTTGAAGGACAGGGGCACTACGAGCAGTACTTC.

This clonotype was recorded at least ten times. This chain joins TRBV20-1 and TRBJ2-3; D may be TRBD2 (6 bases). The CDR3 sequence is 14 residues long. V was pared by 3 bases and J by 9 bases, with 19 bases between. Germline values: CDR1 DFQATT, CDR2 SNEGSKA (reference sequence). This chain's CDR3 is CSARDAAGPTTQYF. Here the CDR3 DNA reads TGCAGTGCTAGGGATGCCGCGGGGCCCACCACGCAGTATTTT.

The rearrangement links TRBV9 to TRBJ2-2; unclear D gene. The germline V gene encodes CDR1 SGDLS and CDR2 YYNGEE. There are 13 residues in the CDR3. Trimming removed 0 bases at V and 4 bases at J, with 4 bases between. The chain's CDR3 is CASSVEVTGELFF. The CDR3 region has the DNA TGTGCCAGCAGCGTAGAAGTCACCGGGGAGCTGTTTTTT.

Many counts were recorded for this clonotype. The chain employs TRBV5-1 and TRBJ2-2; TRBD1 agrees at 7 bases. The CDR3 loop spans 14 amino acids. Germline trimming cut 4 bases from V and 4 bases from J; bases unmatched to any gene: 4. Germline V gene lookup returns CDR1 SGHRS and CDR2 YFSETQ. The CDR3 spells CASSGGQPTGELFF. The CDR3 DNA reads as TGCGCCAGCAGCGGGGGACAGCCCACCGGGGAGCTGTTTTTT.

This clonotype was seen more than once but under ten times. The chain employs TRBV5-1 and TRBJ2-2; possibly TRBD1 or TRBD2 for D (5 bases each). Germline V gene sequence: CDR1 SGHRS, CDR2 YFSETQ. The CDR3 contains 17 residues. Trimming took 3 bases from V and 2 from J, leaving 17 bases between them. The CDR3 here is CASSSGLLVLNTGELFF. CDR3 nucleotides: TGCGCCAGCAGCTCGGGGCTACTAGTTTTAAACACCGGGGAGCTGTTTTTT.

The table lists this clonotype with a count of one. The chain uses TRBV6-1 and TRBJ1-3, with D maybe TRBD1 (5 bases). This CDR3 contains 16 residues. The germline V gene has CDR1 MNHNS and CDR2 SASEGT. V was clipped by 4 bases and J by 4 bases, with 17 bases between them. The DNA of the CDR3 is TGTGCCAGCAGTGGCGGGACCTCCCTGGGGGGAAACACCATATATTTT. It codes for CASSGGTSLGGNTIYF.